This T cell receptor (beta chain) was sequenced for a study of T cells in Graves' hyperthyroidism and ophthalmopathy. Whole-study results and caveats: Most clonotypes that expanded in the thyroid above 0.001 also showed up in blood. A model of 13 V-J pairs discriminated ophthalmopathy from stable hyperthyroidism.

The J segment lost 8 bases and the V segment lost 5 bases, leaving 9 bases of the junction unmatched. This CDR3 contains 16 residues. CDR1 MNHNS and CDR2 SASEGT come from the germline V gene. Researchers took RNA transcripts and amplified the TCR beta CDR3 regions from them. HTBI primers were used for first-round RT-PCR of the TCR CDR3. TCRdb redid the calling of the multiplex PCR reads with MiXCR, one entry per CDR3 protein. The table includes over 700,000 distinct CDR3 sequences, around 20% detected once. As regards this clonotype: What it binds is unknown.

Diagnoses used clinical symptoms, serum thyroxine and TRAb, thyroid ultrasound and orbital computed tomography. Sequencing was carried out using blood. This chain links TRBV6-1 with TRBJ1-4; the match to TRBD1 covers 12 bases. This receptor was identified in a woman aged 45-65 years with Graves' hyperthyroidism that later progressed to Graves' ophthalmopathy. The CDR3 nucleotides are TGTGCCAGCAGTACAGGGACAGGGGGCGATTACGAAAAACTGTTTTTT. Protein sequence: CASSTGTGGDYEKLFF.